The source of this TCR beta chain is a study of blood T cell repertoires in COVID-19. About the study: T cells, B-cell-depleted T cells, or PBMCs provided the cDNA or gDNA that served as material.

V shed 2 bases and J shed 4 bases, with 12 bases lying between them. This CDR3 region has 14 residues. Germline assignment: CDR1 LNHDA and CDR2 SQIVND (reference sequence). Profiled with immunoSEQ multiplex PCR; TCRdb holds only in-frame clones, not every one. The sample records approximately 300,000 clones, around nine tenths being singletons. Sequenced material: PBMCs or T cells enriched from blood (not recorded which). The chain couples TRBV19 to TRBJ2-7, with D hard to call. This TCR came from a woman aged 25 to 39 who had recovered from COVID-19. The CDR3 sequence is CASSISSQPYEQYF. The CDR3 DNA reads TGTGCCAGTAGTATATCGTCACAGCCATACGAGCAGTACTTC.